One TCR beta chain is described in this entry. The antigen remains undetermined. These data belong to a study of T cell responses to AZD1222 COVID-19 vaccine. The CDR3 contains 14 residues. V was shortened by 4 bases and J by 5 bases, with 14 bases between the two germline ends. Germline V gives CDR1 LGHDT, CDR2 YNNKEL (reference sequence). The assay was immunoSEQ multiplex PCR, and TCRdb's table has in-frame clones only and misses some. The table lists under 95,000 clones, 87% of them singletons. Findings and caveats of the study: Targeting of unmutated variant regions was reportedly seen in nearly half of spike-specific TCRs. Only a handful of AZD1222 recipients, about six in all, had baseline seropositivity.

The specimen comprised peripheral blood, sampled 28 days after the second AZD1222 dose. This receptor was identified in an adult who received the AZD1222 COVID-19 vaccine. The rearrangement uses TRBV3-1 (or the pseudogene TRBV3-2) and TRBJ2-5; D possibly matches TRBD1 or TRBD2 (5 bases each). The CDR3 protein is CASSRDQHGETQYF. For the CDR3, the DNA is TGTGCCAGCAGCCGGGACCAACATGGGGAGACCCAGTACTTC.